This TCR beta chain was observed in a study of T cells in Graves' hyperthyroidism and ophthalmopathy. Amplification yielded TCR beta CDR3 regions, with RNA transcripts as the source. When the TCR CDR3 underwent first-round RT-PCR, the HTBI primer set was used. TCRdb fed the multiplex PCR reads into MiXCR, producing one record per CDR3 protein. Here the sample spans about 590,000 distinct CDR3 sequences, 15% to 19% being singletons. V dropped 1 base and J dropped 1 base, with 8 bases sitting between them. There are 15 residues in the CDR3. Per germline, CDR1 MGHRA and CDR2 YSYEKL. Sample: blood. The chain is built from TRBV4-1 and TRBJ2-1, with D maybe TRBD2 (5 bases). This TCR was recovered from a young woman with Graves' hyperthyroidism. In DNA form, the CDR3 reads TGCGCCAGCAGCCAAGTAGGACTTTCCTACAATGAGCAGTTCTTC. As protein: CASSQVGLSYNEQFF.